The sequence of this TCR beta chain was determined in a study of neurological immune-mediated disorders. This clonotype was detected many times. Its antigen is undetermined. Study-wide results and limits: None of the CDR3 amino acid sequences in expanded clones turned up in more than one subject, which points to private repertoires in all groups.

Time point indicated: longitudinal time-point 3. The unsorted libraries were generated from a total of 2 million PBMCs, which had been stored in RNAlater at -80 C. CDR3 length: 14 amino acids. Trimming at V came to 2 bases and at J to 2 bases, leaving 4 bases not matched to a gene. Germline lookup yields CDR1 SGHDT and CDR2 YYEEEE. With 10-nucleotide random UMIs, 5'RACE was used to make the cDNA. Each CDR3 protein gets one entry after TCRdb re-called the 5' RACE reads with MiXCR. The sample shows roughly 45,000 distinct CDR3 sequences, 13% of them seen only once. Sequencing input: PBMCs. The chain combines TRBV5-6 with TRBJ2-7; 7 nucleotides align to TRBD1. The receptor was derived from a man aged 25 to 45 in good health. CDR3 residues: CASSFRDRAYEQYF. For the CDR3, the DNA is TGTGCCAGCAGCTTTCGGGACAGAGCCTACGAGCAGTACTTC.